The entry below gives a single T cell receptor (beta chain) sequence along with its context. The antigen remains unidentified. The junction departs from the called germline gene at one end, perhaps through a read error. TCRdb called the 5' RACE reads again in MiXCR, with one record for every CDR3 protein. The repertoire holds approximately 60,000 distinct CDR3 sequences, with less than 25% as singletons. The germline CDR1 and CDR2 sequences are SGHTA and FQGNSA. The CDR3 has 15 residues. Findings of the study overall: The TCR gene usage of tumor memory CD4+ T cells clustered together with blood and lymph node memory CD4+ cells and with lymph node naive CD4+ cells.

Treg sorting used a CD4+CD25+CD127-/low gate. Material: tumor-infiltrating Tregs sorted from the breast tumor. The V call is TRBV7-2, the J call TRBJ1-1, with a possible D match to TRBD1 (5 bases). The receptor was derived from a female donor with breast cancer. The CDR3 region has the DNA TGTGCCGGCAGCTTTTTTGGCGGGGCGAACACTGAAGCTTTCTTT. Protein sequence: CAGSFFGGANTEAFF. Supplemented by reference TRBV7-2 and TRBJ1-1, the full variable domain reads GAGVSQSPSNKVTEKGKDVELRCDPISGHTALYWYRQSLGQGLEFLIYFQGNSAPDKSGLPSDRFSAERTGGSVSTLTIQRTQQEDSAVYLCAGSFFGGANTEAFFGQGTRLTVV.